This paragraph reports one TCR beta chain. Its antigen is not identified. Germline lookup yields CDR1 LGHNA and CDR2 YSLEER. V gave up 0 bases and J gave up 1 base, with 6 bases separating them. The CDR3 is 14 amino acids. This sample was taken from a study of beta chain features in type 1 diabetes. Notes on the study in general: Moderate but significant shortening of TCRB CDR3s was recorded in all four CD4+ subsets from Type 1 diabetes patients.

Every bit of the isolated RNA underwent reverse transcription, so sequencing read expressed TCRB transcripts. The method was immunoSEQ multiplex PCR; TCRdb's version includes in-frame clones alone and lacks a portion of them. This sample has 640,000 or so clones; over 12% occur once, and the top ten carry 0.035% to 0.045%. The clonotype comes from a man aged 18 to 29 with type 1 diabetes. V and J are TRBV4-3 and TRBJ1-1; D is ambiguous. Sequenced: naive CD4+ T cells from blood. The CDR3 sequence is CASSQDYRNTEAFF. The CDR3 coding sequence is TGCGCCAGCAGCCAAGATTACAGGAACACTGAAGCTTTCTTT.